This entry describes one T cell receptor (beta chain). The antigen is not known. TCRdb's copy holds only in-frame clones and misses some; the assay was immunoSEQ multiplex PCR. The sample consists of around 140,000 clones, roughly 85% of them appearing once. The source of the sample is a study of cytotoxic CD8 clonotypes in ibrutinib-treated CLL. General study points: Clonality rose at ibrutinib response, held steady in sustained remission, and fell toward baseline at progression.

CDR3 size: 16 residues. V was shortened by 3 bases and J by 2 bases, with 18 bases between the two germline ends. The V gene's germline CDR1 is SGHRS and CDR2 YFSETQ. This TCR came from a human donor with chronic lymphocytic leukemia. The material was PBMCs, obtained after 24 months of ibrutinib treatment. The gene calls are TRBV5-1 and TRBJ2-7; D is tentatively TRBD1 or TRBD2 (6 bases each). The CDR3 reads CASSSTSSGAPYEQYF. In DNA form, the CDR3 reads TGCGCCAGCAGCTCCACCTCCTCGGGGGCCCCCTACGAGCAGTACTTC.